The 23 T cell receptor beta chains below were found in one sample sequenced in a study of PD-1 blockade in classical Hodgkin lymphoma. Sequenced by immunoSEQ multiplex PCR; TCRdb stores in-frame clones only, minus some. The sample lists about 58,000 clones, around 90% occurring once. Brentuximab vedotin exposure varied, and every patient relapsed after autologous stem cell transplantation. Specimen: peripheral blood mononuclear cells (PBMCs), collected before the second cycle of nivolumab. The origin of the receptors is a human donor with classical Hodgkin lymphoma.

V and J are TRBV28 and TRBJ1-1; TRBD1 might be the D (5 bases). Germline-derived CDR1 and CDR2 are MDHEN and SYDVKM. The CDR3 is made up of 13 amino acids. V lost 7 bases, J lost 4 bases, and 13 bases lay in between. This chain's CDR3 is CASTSPGGTEAFF. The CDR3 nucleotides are TGTGCCAGCACCTCTCCGGGGGGCACTGAAGCTTTCTTT.

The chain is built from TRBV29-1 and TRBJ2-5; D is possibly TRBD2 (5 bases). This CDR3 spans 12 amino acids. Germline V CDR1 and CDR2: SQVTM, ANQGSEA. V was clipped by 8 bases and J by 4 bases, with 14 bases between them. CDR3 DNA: TGCAGCCTTTCCCGGCTAGCAGAGACCCAGTACTTC. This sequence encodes CSLSRLAETQYF.

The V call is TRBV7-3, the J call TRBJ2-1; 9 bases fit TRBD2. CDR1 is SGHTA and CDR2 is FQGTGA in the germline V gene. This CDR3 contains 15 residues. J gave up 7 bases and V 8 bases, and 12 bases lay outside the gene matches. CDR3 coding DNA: TGTGCCAGCGCATTAGCTAGCGGGAAGGGTAATGAGCAGTTCTTC. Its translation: CASALASGKGNEQFF.

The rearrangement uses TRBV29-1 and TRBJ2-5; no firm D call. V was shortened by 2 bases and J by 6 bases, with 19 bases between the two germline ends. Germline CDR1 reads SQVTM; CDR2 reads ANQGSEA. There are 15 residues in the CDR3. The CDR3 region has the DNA TGCAGCGTTGAACCGGGCCTGTTTTTGAGAAAGACCCAGTACTTC. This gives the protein CSVEPGLFLRKTQYF.

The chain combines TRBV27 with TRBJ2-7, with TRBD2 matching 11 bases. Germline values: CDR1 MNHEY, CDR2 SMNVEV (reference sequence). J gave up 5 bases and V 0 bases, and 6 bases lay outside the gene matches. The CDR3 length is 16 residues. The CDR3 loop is CASSLSYTSGRHEQYF. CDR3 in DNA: TGTGCCAGCAGTTTATCGTATACTAGCGGGAGACACGAGCAGTACTTC.

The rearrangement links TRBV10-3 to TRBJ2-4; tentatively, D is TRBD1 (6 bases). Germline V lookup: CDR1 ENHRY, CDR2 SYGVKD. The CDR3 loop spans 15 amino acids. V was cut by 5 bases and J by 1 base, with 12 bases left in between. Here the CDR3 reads CAISPGDLAKNIQYF. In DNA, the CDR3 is TGTGCCATCAGTCCAGGGGATCTGGCCAAAAACATTCAGTACTTC.

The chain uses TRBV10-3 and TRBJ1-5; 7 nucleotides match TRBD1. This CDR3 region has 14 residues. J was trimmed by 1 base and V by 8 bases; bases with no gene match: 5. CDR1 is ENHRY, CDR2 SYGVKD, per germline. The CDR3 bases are TGTGCCATCGGGGGACAGACCAGCAATCAGCCCCAGCATTTT. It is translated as CAIGGQTSNQPQHF.

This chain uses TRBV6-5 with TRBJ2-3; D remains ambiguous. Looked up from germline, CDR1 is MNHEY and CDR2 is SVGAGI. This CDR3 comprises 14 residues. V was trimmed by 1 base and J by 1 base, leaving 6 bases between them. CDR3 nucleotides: TGTGCCAGCAGTTACTTTGGTCGCACAGATACGCAGTATTTT. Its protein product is CASSYFGRTDTQYF.

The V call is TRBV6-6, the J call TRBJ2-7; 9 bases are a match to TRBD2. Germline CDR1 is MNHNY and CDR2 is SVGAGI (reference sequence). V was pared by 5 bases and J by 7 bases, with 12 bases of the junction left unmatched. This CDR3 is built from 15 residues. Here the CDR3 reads CASSPRGGGAGEQYF. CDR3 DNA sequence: TGTGCCAGCAGTCCCCGGGGCGGGGGGGCCGGAGAGCAGTACTTC.

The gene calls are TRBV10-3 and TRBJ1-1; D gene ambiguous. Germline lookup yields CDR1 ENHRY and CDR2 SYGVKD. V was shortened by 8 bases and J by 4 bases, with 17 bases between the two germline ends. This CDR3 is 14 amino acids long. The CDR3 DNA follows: TGTGCCATCTCGGAGCTGGGGTTGACCACTGAAGCTTTCTTT. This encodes CAISELGLTTEAFF.

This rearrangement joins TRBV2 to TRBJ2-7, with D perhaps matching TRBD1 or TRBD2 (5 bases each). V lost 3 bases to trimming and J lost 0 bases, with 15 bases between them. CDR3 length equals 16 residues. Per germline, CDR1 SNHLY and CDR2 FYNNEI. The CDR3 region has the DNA TGTGCCAGCAGTGACACGGGCCGGGGCTTCTCCTACGAGCAGTACTTC. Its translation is CASSDTGRGFSYEQYF.

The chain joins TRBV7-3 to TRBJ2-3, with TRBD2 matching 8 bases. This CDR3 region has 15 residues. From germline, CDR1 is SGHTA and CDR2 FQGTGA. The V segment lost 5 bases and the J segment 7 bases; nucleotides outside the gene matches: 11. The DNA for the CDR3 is TGTGCCAGCAGCGCCGGGGGGGCCAATGATTATACGCAGTATTTT. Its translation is CASSAGGANDYTQYF.

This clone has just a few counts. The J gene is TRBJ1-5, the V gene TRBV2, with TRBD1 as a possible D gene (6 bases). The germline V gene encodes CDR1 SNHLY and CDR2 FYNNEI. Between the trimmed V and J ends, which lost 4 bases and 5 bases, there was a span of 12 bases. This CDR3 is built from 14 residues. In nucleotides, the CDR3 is TGTGCCAGCAGTGTCGGACAGTTGTATCAGCCCCAGCATTTT. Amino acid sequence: CASSVGQLYQPQHF.

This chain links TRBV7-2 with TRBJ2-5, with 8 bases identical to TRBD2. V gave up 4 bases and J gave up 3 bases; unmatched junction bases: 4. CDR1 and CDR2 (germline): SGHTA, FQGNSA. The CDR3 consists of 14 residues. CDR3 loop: CASSSLADEETQYF. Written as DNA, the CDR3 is TGTGCCAGCAGCTCACTAGCGGACGAAGAGACCCAGTACTTC. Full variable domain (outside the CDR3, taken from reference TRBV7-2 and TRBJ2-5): GAGVSQSPSNKVTEKGKDVELRCDPISGHTALYWYRQSLGQGLEFLIYFQGNSAPDKSGLPSDRFSAERTGGSVSTLTIQRTQQEDSAVYLCASSSLADEETQYFGPGTRLLVL.

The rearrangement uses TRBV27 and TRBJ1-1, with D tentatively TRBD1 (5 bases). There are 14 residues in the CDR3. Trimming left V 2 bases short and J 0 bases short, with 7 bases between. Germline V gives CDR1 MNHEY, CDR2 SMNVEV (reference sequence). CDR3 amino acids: CASSLPGLNTEAFF. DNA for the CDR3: TGTGCCAGCAGTTTACCAGGGCTGAACACTGAAGCTTTCTTT.

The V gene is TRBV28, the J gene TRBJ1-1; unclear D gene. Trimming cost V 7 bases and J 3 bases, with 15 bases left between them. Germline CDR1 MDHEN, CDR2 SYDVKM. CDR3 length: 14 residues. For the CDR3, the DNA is TGTGCCAGCATTGACCGGCCGCTCGACACTGAAGCTTTCTTT. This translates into CASIDRPLDTEAFF.

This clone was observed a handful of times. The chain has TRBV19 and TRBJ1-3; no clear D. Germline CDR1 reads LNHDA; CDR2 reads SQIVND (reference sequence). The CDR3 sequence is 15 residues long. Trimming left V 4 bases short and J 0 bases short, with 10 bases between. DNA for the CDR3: TGTGCCAGTAGTACTCTCGGAATCTCTGGAAACACCATATATTTT. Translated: CASSTLGISGNTIYF.

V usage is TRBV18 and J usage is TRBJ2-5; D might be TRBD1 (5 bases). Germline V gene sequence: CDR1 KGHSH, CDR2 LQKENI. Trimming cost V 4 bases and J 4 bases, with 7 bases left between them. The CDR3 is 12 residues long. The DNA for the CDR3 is TGTGCCAGCTCACGACAGCTAGAGACCCAGTACTTC. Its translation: CASSRQLETQYF.

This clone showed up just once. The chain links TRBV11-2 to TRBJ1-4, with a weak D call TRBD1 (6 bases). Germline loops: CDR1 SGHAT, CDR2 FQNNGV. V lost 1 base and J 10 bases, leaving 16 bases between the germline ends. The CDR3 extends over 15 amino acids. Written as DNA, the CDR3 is TGTGCCAGCAGCTTAGTGTACAGGGAATTGGGAAAACTGTTTTTT. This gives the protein CASSLVYRELGKLFF.

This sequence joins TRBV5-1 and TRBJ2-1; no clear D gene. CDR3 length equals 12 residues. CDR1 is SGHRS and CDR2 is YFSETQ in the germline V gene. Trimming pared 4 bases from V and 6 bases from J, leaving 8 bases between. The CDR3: CASSPEFNEQFF. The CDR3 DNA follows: TGCGCCAGCAGCCCCGAATTCAATGAGCAGTTCTTC.

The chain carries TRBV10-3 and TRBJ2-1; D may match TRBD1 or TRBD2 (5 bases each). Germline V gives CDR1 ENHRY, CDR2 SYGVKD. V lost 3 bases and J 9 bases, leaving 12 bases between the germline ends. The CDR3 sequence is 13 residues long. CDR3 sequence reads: CAISDQEGTEQFF. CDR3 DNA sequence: TGTGCCATCAGTGACCAAGAGGGGACTGAGCAGTTCTTC.

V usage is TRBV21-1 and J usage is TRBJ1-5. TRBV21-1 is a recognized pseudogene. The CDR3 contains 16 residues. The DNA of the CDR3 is TGTGCCAGCAGCAAAGGGGAGGACTCTAACAATCAGCCCCAGCATTTT. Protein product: CASSKGEDSNNQPQHF.

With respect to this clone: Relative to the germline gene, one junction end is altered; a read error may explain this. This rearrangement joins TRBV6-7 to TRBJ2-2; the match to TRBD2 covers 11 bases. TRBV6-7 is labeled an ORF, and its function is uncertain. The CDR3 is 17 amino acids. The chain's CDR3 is CASSYSTLAGEDRGAVF. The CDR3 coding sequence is TGTGCCAGCAGTTACTCGACACTAGCGGGAGAGGACCGGGGAGCTGTTTTT.